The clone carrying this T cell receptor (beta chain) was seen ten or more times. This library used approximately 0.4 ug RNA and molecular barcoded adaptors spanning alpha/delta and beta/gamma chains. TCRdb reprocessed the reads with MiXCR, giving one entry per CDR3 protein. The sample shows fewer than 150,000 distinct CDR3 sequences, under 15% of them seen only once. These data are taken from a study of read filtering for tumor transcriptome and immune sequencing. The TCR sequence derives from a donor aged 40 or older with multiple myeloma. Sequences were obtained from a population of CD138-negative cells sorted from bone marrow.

This CDR3 reads CAWTPGEEKQFF. CDR3 DNA sequence: TGTGCCTGGACCCCAGGGGAGGAAAAGCAGTTCTTC. The rearrangement joins TRBV30 to TRBJ2-1; D may be TRBD1 or TRBD2 (6 bases each). CDR3 size: 12 residues. With 4 bases removed from V and 11 bases from J, the gap between germline ends came to 15 bases. Germline V CDR1 and CDR2: GTSNPN, SVGIG (reference sequence).